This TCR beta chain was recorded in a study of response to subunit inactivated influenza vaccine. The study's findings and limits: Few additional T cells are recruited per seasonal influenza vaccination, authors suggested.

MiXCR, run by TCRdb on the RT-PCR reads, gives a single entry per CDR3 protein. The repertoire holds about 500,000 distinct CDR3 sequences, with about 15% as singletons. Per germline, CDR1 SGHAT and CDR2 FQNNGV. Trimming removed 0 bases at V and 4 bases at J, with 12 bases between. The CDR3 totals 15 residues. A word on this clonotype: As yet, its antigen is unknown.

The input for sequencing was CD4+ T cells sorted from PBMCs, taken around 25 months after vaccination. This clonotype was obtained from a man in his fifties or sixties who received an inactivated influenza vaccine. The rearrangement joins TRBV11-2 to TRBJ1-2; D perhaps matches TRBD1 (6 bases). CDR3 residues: CASSLDLGGSYGYTF. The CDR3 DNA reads TGTGCCAGCAGCTTAGATCTAGGGGGGAGCTATGGCTACACCTTC.